These 13 T cell receptor beta chains originate from one sample sequenced in a study of blood T cell repertoires in COVID-19. TCRdb's copy holds only in-frame clones and misses some; the assay was immunoSEQ multiplex PCR. The sample contains about 200,000 clones, 70% to 90% of which appear only once. Sample: peripheral blood. Source of these receptors: a man aged 55 to 70 with acute or convalescent COVID-19.

This clone was recorded a few times. V and J are TRBV25-1 and TRBJ1-3; D possibly corresponds to TRBD1 (5 bases). The V gene's germline CDR1 is MGHDK and CDR2 SYGVNS. This CDR3 is 14 amino acids long. Trimming stripped 6 bases from V and 2 bases from J, with 11 bases between. This chain's CDR3 is CASRPRATGNTIYF. In DNA, the CDR3 is TGTGCCAGCAGACCCAGGGCGACTGGAAACACCATATATTTT. Supplemented by reference TRBV25-1 and TRBJ1-3, the full variable domain reads EADIYQTPRYLVIGTGKKITLECSQTMGHDKMYWYQQDPGMELHLIHYSYGVNSTEKGDLSSESTVSRIRTEHFPLTLESARPSHTSQYLCASRPRATGNTIYFGEGSWLTVV.

As to this clone: Within the sample, other DNA sequences also encode this same CDR3. The chain combines TRBV18 with TRBJ1-1, with D maybe TRBD1 (5 bases). Germline CDR1 KGHSH, CDR2 LQKENI. The length of the CDR3 is 14 residues. V lost 2 bases to trimming and J lost 4 bases, with 11 bases between them. For the CDR3, the DNA is TGTGCCAGCTCACCAAGCGGGGGGGGCACTGAAGCTTTCTTT. As protein: CASSPSGGGTEAFF.

This rearrangement joins TRBV4-2 to TRBJ2-3; D is uncertain. Trimming cost V 4 bases and J 4 bases, with 21 bases left between them. The CDR3 totals 17 residues. Germline assignment: CDR1 LGHNA and CDR2 YNFKEQ. The CDR3 here is CASSLDVGSSIADTQYF. Here the CDR3 DNA reads TGTGCCAGCAGCCTAGACGTCGGTAGCTCGATTGCAGATACGCAGTATTTT.

The chain is built from TRBV6-1 and TRBJ2-5, with a tentative D call TRBD2 (5 bases). The CDR3 is made up of 13 amino acids. CDR1 is MNHNS and CDR2 is SASEGT in the germline V gene. The V end lost 2 bases, the J end lost 7 bases, and 11 bases lay between the germline ends. CDR3 in amino acids: CASSERAEGTQYF. The CDR3 DNA is TGTGCCAGCAGTGAAAGGGCAGAGGGGACCCAGTACTTC.

The chain recombines TRBV9 with TRBJ2-3; D is unresolved. Germline V CDR1 and CDR2: SGDLS, YYNGEE. CDR3 length: 15 residues. The ends were cut back, 0 bases at V and 4 bases at J, with 12 bases in the middle. The CDR3 coding sequence is TGTGCCAGCAGCGTAGCATCCGGGTTCGCAGATACGCAGTATTTT. Protein sequence: CASSVASGFADTQYF.

This chain joins TRBV19 and TRBJ1-1, with D possibly matching TRBD1 (5 bases). This CDR3 contains 15 residues. Germline loops: CDR1 LNHDA, CDR2 SQIVND (reference sequence). The germline V and J ends were trimmed by 7 bases and 4 bases, with 19 bases remaining between them. CDR3 protein: CASTRIREGSTEAFF. CDR3 nucleotide sequence: TGTGCCAGTACCCGGATCAGGGAAGGGTCCACTGAAGCTTTCTTT.

The CDR3 DNA reads TGTGCCACCAGTGGGCCCAAGGACACAGGGAGTAGCTTATCGTACGAGCAGTACTTC. It is translated as CATSGPKDTGSSLSYEQYF. V gene TRBV24-1 combines with J gene TRBJ2-7, with D possibly TRBD1 on 6 matching bases. Germline V CDR1 and CDR2: KGHDR, SFDVKD. V dropped 5 bases and J dropped 4 bases, with 29 bases sitting between them. This CDR3 has 19 amino acids.

CDR3 in amino acids: CASSPGTSGVREQFF. The CDR3 DNA reads TGTGCCAGCAGCCCCGGGACTAGCGGGGTTCGGGAGCAGTTCTTC. V gene TRBV5-4 combines with J gene TRBJ2-1, with 13 bases fitting TRBD2. V lost 4 bases, J lost 10 bases, and 8 bases stayed unmatched. CDR1 SGHNT and CDR2 YYREEE come from the germline V gene (reference sequence). This CDR3 region has 15 residues.

The chain couples TRBV2 to TRBJ1-5; no definite D call. The length of the CDR3 is 13 residues. Trimming pared 7 bases from V and 3 bases from J, leaving 10 bases between. Germline values: CDR1 SNHLY, CDR2 FYNNEI. The CDR3 is CASNIQINQPQHF. Here the CDR3 DNA reads TGTGCCAGCAATATACAGATCAATCAGCCCCAGCATTTT.

CDR3 nucleotide sequence: TGTGCCAGCAGCCCTATACCGGGGGACGAGCAGTACTTC. Protein: CASSPIPGDEQYF. The chain employs TRBV9 and TRBJ2-7, with D perhaps matching TRBD2 (6 bases). V lost 4 bases and J 5 bases, leaving 13 bases between the germline ends. CDR3 length: 13 amino acids. Germline CDR1 is SGDLS and CDR2 is YYNGEE.

This chain joins TRBV2 and TRBJ1-1; TRBD1 aligns across 7 bases. The CDR3 loop spans 15 amino acids. CDR1 and CDR2 (germline): SNHLY, FYNNEI. J gave up 1 base and V 6 bases, and 8 bases lay outside the gene matches. The CDR3 spells CASRPTGLENTEAFF. The CDR3 DNA reads as TGTGCCAGCAGACCGACAGGGCTAGAGAACACTGAAGCTTTCTTT. Variable domain in full (rest from reference TRBV2 and TRBJ1-1): EPEVTQTPSHQVTQMGQEVILRCVPISNHLYFYWYRQILGQKVEFLVSFYNNEISEKSEIFDDQFSVERPDGSNFTLKIRSTKLEDSAMYFCASRPTGLENTEAFFGQGTRLTVV.

This clone was recorded a few times. The J gene is TRBJ2-3, the V gene TRBV6-4; TRBD2 aligns across 7 bases. Per germline, CDR1 MRHNA and CDR2 SNTAGT. With 2 bases clipped from V and 1 base from J, the junction kept 0 bases outside the gene matches. CDR3 length equals 14 residues. The CDR3 DNA follows: TGTGCCAGCAGTGACGCGGGGGGCACAGATACGCAGTATTTT. Its protein product is CASSDAGGTDTQYF.

The rearrangement joins TRBV27 to TRBJ2-1; 10 nucleotides agree with TRBD1. Germline CDR1 reads MNHEY; CDR2 reads SMNVEV (reference sequence). The CDR3 spans 20 residues. Trimming removed 6 bases from V and 2 bases from J; junction bases left unmatched: 19. The CDR3 DNA is TGTGCCAGCAGCATACCGACAGGGGGCCCTACAAACCTTGCCTACAATGAGCAGTTCTTC. Amino acids: CASSIPTGGPTNLAYNEQFF.